This T cell receptor (beta chain) was identified during a study of Graves' ophthalmopathy and Graves' hyperthyroidism. Notes on the study in general: This model predicted ophthalmopathy progression (sensitivity roughly 71%, specificity 72.22%). In blood, most expanded thyroid clonotypes above 0.001 frequency were also detected.

The sequenced template was RNA, covering the TCR beta CDR3 region. RT-PCR in the first round used HTBI primers; a second-round multiplex PCR followed. Via MiXCR, TCRdb re-called the multiplex PCR reads, giving one row per CDR3 protein. Of roughly 420,000 distinct CDR3 sequences listed, roughly 21% are singletons. CDR3 length equals 15 residues. CDR1 and CDR2 (germline): SGHAT, FQNNGV. V lost 5 bases to trimming and J lost 2 bases; unmatched junction nucleotides: 4. This clonotype was recorded many times. No antigen is known for it. The chain recombines TRBV11-2 with TRBJ2-2; 8 bases are shared with TRBD1. This sequence originates from a woman aged 18-35 years with stable Graves' hyperthyroidism. Material: peripheral blood. The CDR3 bases are TGTGCCAGCAGCAAGGGACAGGTTAACACCGGGGAGCTGTTTTTT. It yields the protein CASSKGQVNTGELFF.